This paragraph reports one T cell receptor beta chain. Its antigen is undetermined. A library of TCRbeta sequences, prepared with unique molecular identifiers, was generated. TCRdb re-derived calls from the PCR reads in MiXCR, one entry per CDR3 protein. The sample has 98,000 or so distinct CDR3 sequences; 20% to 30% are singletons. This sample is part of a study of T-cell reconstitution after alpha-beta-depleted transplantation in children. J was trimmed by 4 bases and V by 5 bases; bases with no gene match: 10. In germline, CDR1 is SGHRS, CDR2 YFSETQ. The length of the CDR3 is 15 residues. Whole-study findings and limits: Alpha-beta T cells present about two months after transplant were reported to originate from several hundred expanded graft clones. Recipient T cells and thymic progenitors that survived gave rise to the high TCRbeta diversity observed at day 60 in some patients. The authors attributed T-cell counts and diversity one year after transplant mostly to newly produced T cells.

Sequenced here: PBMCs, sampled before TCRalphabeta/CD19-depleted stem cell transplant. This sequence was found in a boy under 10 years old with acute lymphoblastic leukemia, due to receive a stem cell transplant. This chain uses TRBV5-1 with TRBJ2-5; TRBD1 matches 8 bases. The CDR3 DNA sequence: TGCGCCAGCAGTAGGGACAGGTCTAGGCCAGAGACCCAGTACTTC. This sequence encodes CASSRDRSRPETQYF.